The next 23 T cell receptor beta chains were all read from a single sample in a study of Graves' ophthalmopathy and Graves' hyperthyroidism. RNA served as the template for amplifying TCR beta CDR3 regions. HTBI primers were employed in first-round RT-PCR, then a second-round multiplex PCR followed. TCRdb re-called the multiplex PCR reads with MiXCR, one entry per CDR3 protein. The sample contains over 500,000 distinct CDR3 sequences, over 20% of which appear only once. Sequencing was performed on peripheral blood. These receptors all stem from a woman aged 18-29 years with stable Graves' hyperthyroidism. Some clones in this sample may be carry-over from other donors' samples.

J is TRBJ2-5 and V is TRBV6-5, with TRBD2 identical over 8 bases. This CDR3 contains 15 residues. Trimming removed 4 bases from V and 7 bases from J; junction bases left unmatched: 11. Germline V gene lookup returns CDR1 MNHEY and CDR2 SVGAGI. CDR3 nucleotide sequence: TGTGCCAGCAGTTGGACGGAGGGACTAGTCTCGACCCAGTACTTC. It yields the protein CASSWTEGLVSTQYF.

This clonotype was detected ten times or more. The chain joins TRBV7-2 to TRBJ2-5, with D possibly being TRBD2 (5 bases). Trimming took 5 bases from V and 4 from J, leaving 17 bases between them. The CDR3 spans 15 residues. Germline lookup yields CDR1 SGHTA and CDR2 FQGNSA. The CDR3 sequence is CASSPRLGVGETQYF. In DNA, the CDR3 is TGTGCCAGCAGCCCACGACTGGGAGTGGGAGAGACCCAGTACTTC.

This clonotype appeared a few times. The CDR3 DNA reads as TGTGCCAGCAGCCTCACAGGAGACAACACTGAAGCTTTCTTT. Residues: CASSLTGDNTEAFF. The chain employs TRBV12-3 or TRBV12-4 and TRBJ1-1; possible D gene TRBD1, 5 bases. The CDR3 has 14 residues. V was cut by 6 bases and J by 2 bases, with 13 bases left in between.

This chain uses TRBV6-5 with TRBJ2-5; D gene unclear. V lost 0 bases and J 8 bases, leaving 4 bases between the germline ends. Germline V gives CDR1 MNHEY, CDR2 SVGAGI. The CDR3 loop spans 11 amino acids. The CDR3 spells CASSYSNTQYF. CDR3 coding DNA: TGTGCCAGCAGTTACTCTAATACCCAGTACTTC.

At least ten counts were recorded for this clonotype. The chain carries TRBV20-1 and TRBJ1-2; a weak D match, TRBD1 (6 bases). The CDR3 is 16 amino acids. Germline V gives CDR1 DFQATT, CDR2 SNEGSKA (reference sequence). V shed 2 bases and J shed 2 bases, with 18 bases lying between them. CDR3: CSARSPGTTFNYGYTF. In nucleotides, the CDR3 is TGCAGTGCTAGATCTCCCGGGACAACTTTCAACTATGGCTACACCTTC.

This clonotype was detected many times. The rearrangement joins TRBV6-1 to TRBJ1-1; D gene unclear. CDR1 and CDR2 (germline): MNHNS, SASEGT. The CDR3 spans 12 residues. Trimming removed 3 bases at V and 4 bases at J, with 6 bases between. CDR3 protein: CASSEEVTEAFF. The CDR3 DNA reads as TGTGCCAGCAGTGAGGAGGTCACTGAAGCTTTCTTT.

This clonotype was observed at least ten times. The gene calls are TRBV6-1 and TRBJ1-2, with D perhaps matching TRBD1 (6 bases). V lost 1 base to trimming and J lost 8 bases, with 11 bases between them. Germline CDR1 reads MNHNS; CDR2 reads SASEGT. The CDR3 length is 13 residues. The CDR3 bases are TGTGCCAGCAGTGAAGTCAGGGGTTGGGGCTACACCTTC. Translation gives CASSEVRGWGYTF.

This clonotype is a singleton in its sample. The chain uses TRBV15 and TRBJ2-3; D remains ambiguous. The germline V gene has CDR1 LNHNV and CDR2 YYDKDF (reference sequence). This CDR3 contains 14 residues. The V end was cut by 2 bases, the J end by 4 bases, with 10 bases between. As DNA, the CDR3 is TGTGCCACCAGCAGATCGGTAGGAGCAGATACGCAGTATTTT. It yields the protein CATSRSVGADTQYF.

This clonotype occurred many times. The rearrangement joins TRBV27 to TRBJ1-5; D perhaps matches TRBD1 (5 bases). Trimming removed 7 bases from V and 0 bases from J, with 16 bases in between. Germline CDR1 MNHEY, CDR2 SMNVEV (reference sequence). The CDR3 contains 16 residues. CDR3 loop: CASIPRGGVSNQPQHF. The CDR3 DNA sequence: TGTGCCAGCATTCCCCGCGGGGGAGTTAGCAATCAGCCCCAGCATTTT.

The CDR3 sequence: CSAGLLGGDTEAFF. The CDR3 nucleotides are TGCAGTGCTGGCCTCCTAGGGGGGGACACTGAAGCTTTCTTT. V usage is TRBV20-1 and J usage is TRBJ1-1, with a weak D call TRBD1 (6 bases). There are 14 residues in the CDR3. Germline CDR1 DFQATT, CDR2 SNEGSKA (reference sequence). V was trimmed by 5 bases and J by 3 bases, leaving 16 bases between them.

The V gene is TRBV5-1, the J gene TRBJ2-7; D call uncertain. CDR3 length: 12 residues. CDR1 is SGHRS, CDR2 YFSETQ, per germline. V lost 7 bases, J lost 5 bases, and 13 bases lay in between. As DNA, the CDR3 is TGCGCCAGCGGAGCTAGTATCCACGAGCAGTACTTC. As protein: CASGASIHEQYF.

This clonotype came up once. This chain links TRBV28 with TRBJ1-5; possible D gene TRBD1, 5 bases. Germline V gene sequence: CDR1 MDHEN, CDR2 SYDVKM. The CDR3 has 15 amino acids. Between the trimmed V and J ends, which lost 4 bases and 6 bases, there was a span of 16 bases. In DNA form, the CDR3 reads TGTGCCAGCAGTTCTCACCGGGGGTTGGGTCAGCCCCAGCATTTT. It codes for CASSSHRGLGQPQHF.

This clonotype was observed at least ten times. The CDR3 nucleotides read TGTGCCAGCAGTTACGCGGGGCATCGCAGCGAGACCCAGTACTTC. Translating gives CASSYAGHRSETQYF. The J gene is TRBJ2-5, the V gene TRBV6-5; TRBD2 might be the D (6 bases). This CDR3 has 15 amino acids. V was clipped by 2 bases and J by 5 bases, with 15 bases between them. Looked up from germline, CDR1 is MNHEY and CDR2 is SVGAGI.

The genes are TRBV12-3 or TRBV12-4 and TRBJ1-3; no definite D call. This CDR3 has 15 amino acids. V lost 3 bases and J 4 bases, leaving 13 bases between the germline ends. CDR3 bases: TGTGCCAGCAGTTTCGGCCAGAACCAAGGAAACACCATATATTTT. Translated, it gives CASSFGQNQGNTIYF.

About this clonotype itself: The junction does not match germline at one end; this may be a read error. This sequence joins TRBV18 and TRBJ2-7; D remains ambiguous. CDR1 is KGHSH and CDR2 is LQKENI in the germline V gene. This CDR3 is 15 amino acids long. The CDR3 is CACSRQVAGAYEQYF. The CDR3 coding sequence is TGTGCCTGCTCAAGGCAGGTAGCAGGCGCCTACGAGCAGTACTTC.

This clonotype was seen only a few times. This may be a read error: a much more frequent sequence differs by one nucleotide. This rearrangement joins TRBV9 to TRBJ2-5; D is unclear. The CDR3 totals 14 residues. The V end lost 1 base, the J end lost 4 bases, and 11 bases lay between the germline ends. Germline V gene lookup returns CDR1 SGDLS and CDR2 YYNGEE. Written as DNA, the CDR3 is TGTGCCAGCAGCGTAAGCCAGCCACGAGAGACCCAGTACTTC. Protein sequence: CASSVSQPRETQYF.

This clonotype appeared many times. The genes are TRBV30 and TRBJ1-5; maybe TRBD1 (6 bases). CDR1 is GTSNPN and CDR2 is SVGIG in the germline V gene (reference sequence). The CDR3 loop spans 13 amino acids. V shed 3 bases and J shed 2 bases, with 8 bases lying between them. This CDR3 reads CAWSHRGNQPQHF. In nucleotides, the CDR3 is TGTGCCTGGAGCCACAGGGGCAATCAGCCCCAGCATTTT.

This clonotype was detected only a few times. This chain uses TRBV12-3 or TRBV12-4 with TRBJ1-1, with D maybe TRBD1 (5 bases). Deletions cut 7 bases from V and 4 bases from J, with 19 bases between. The CDR3 is 15 residues long. CDR3: CASIIGMGLGTEAFF. The DNA of the CDR3 is TGTGCCAGCATTATCGGAATGGGGCTTGGCACTGAAGCTTTCTTT.

The chain uses TRBV4-1 and TRBJ2-7; tentatively, D is TRBD2 (5 bases). Per the germline V gene, CDR1 is MGHRA and CDR2 is YSYEKL. Trimming stripped 4 bases from V and 0 bases from J, with 10 bases between. The CDR3 length is 14 residues. Here the CDR3 DNA reads TGCGCCAGCAGCCTCGGACTGAACTCCTACGAGCAGTACTTC. As protein: CASSLGLNSYEQYF.

In its sample, this clonotype was seen many times. This chain connects TRBV11-2 to TRBJ1-2; D gene unclear. This CDR3 region has 16 residues. Germline assignment: CDR1 SGHAT and CDR2 FQNNGV. The V and J ends lost 4 bases and 4 bases respectively, with 19 bases between them. As DNA, the CDR3 is TGTGCCAGCAGCTCACAAGCGAATGGGGTAGTCTATGGCTACACCTTC. Translated, it gives CASSSQANGVVYGYTF. Full variable domain (remainder filled in from reference TRBV11-2 and TRBJ1-2): EAGVAQSPRYKIIEKRQSVAFWCNPISGHATLYWYQQILGQGPKLLIQFQNNGVVDDSQLPKDRFSAERLKGVDSTLKIQPAKLEDSAVYLCASSSQANGVVYGYTFGSGTRLTVV.

This clonotype was seen once. The chain joins TRBV28 to TRBJ1-2; D remains unclear. There are 13 residues in the CDR3. V was pared by 2 bases and J by 11 bases, with 15 bases between. Germline V gives CDR1 MDHEN, CDR2 SYDVKM. CDR3 bases: TGTGCCAGCAGTTTAGTAGGGAGGTCTGGTTACACCTTC. Protein product: CASSLVGRSGYTF.

The table lists this clonotype with many counts. Written as DNA, the CDR3 is TGCGCCAGCAGGGGACCTCCGAACACCGGGGAGCTGTTTTTT. Translated: CASRGPPNTGELFF. V gene TRBV10-2 combines with J gene TRBJ2-2, with D perhaps TRBD1 or TRBD2 (5 bases each). The CDR3 spans 14 residues. Trimming left V 6 bases short and J 0 bases short, with 8 bases between. The germline V gene encodes CDR1 WSHSY and CDR2 SAAADI.

In this sample, this clonotype turned up many times. The V call is TRBV27, the J call TRBJ1-1; the D gene is possibly TRBD1 (5 bases). Germline assignment: CDR1 MNHEY and CDR2 SMNVEV (reference sequence). Trimming cost V 0 bases and J 10 bases, with 12 bases left between them. The CDR3 consists of 13 residues. CDR3 sequence (DNA): TGTGCCAGCAGTTTATCGGGACCGACGGGAGCTTTCTTT. Its translation: CASSLSGPTGAFF.